The sample holds many counts of the clone carrying this TCR beta chain. These data originate in a study of T-cell reconstitution after alpha-beta-depleted transplantation in children. During its preparation, the TCRbeta library received unique molecular identifiers. Each CDR3 protein gets one entry after TCRdb re-called the PCR reads with MiXCR. The table shows 600,000 to 700,000 distinct CDR3 sequences, with 16% occurring only once. Between the trimmed V and J ends, which lost 1 base and 4 bases, there was a span of 16 bases. This CDR3 has 15 residues. Germline V gene lookup returns CDR1 DFQATT and CDR2 SNEGSKA (reference sequence).

The sequenced sample was PBMCs from the stem cell graft donor, obtained from the stem cell graft. The clonotype comes from a human donor who donated a stem cell graft to a child with acute myeloid leukemia. The chain carries TRBV20-1 and TRBJ1-2; D may be TRBD1 (5 bases). Written as DNA, the CDR3 is TGCAGTGCTAGAGTGGGCCGCGGGACGGGCTATGGCTACACCTTC. It yields the protein CSARVGRGTGYGYTF.